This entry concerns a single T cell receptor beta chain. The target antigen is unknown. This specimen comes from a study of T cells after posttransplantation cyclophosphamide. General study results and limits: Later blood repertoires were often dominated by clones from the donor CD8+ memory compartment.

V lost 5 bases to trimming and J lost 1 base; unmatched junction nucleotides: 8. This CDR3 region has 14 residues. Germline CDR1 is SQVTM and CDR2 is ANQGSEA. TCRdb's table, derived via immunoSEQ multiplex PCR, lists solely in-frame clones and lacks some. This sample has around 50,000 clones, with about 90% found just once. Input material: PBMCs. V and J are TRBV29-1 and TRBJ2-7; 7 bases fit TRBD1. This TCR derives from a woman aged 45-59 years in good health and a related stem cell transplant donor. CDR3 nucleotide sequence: TGCAGCGTTTTATGGCCAGGGGGTTCCTACGAGCAGTACTTC. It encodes CSVLWPGGSYEQYF.